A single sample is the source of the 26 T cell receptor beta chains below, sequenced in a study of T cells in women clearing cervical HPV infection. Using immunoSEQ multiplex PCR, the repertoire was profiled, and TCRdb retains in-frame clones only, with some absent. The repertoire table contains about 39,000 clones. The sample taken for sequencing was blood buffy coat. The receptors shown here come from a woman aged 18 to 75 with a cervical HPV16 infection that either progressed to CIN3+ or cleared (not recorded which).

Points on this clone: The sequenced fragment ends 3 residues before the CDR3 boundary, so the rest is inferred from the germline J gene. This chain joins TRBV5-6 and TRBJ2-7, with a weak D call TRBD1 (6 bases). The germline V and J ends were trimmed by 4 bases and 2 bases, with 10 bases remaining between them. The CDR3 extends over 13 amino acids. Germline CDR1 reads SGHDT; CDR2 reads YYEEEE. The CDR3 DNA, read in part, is TGTGCCAGCAGCCGGGACACCGCCTACGAG. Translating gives CASSRDTAYE. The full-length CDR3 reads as CASSRDTAYEQYF.

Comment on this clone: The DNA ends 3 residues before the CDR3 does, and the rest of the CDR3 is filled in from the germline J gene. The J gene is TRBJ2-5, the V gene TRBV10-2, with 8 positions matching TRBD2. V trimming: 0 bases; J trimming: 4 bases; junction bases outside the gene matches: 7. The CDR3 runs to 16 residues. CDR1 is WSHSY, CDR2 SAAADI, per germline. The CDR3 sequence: CASSESAGLGVETQYF. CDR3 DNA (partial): TGCGCCAGCAGTGAGTCAGCGGGACTAGGTGTAGAGACC.

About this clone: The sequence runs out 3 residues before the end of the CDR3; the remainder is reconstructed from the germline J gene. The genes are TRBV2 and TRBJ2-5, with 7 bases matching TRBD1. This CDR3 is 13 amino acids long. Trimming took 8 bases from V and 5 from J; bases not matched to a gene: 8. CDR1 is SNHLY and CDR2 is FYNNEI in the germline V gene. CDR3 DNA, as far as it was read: TGTGCCAGCGTACAGGGGTTCGGGGAGACC. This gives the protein CASVQGFGET. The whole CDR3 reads CASVQGFGETQYF.

Here the CDR3 reads CAWSPAGGAGDTQYF. CDR3 bases read: TGTGCCTGGAGCCCGGCGGGGGGTGCGGGAGATACG. The chain uses TRBV30 and TRBJ2-3; TRBD2 matches at 8 bases. The read halts 3 residues ahead of the CDR3 end, with the missing end drawn from the germline J gene. Germline V gene data show CDR1 as GTSNPN and CDR2 as SVGIG (reference sequence). V lost 3 bases and J lost 5; bases outside the gene matches: 10. The CDR3 totals 15 residues. The full variable domain, its missing parts supplied by reference TRBV30 and TRBJ2-3, is SQTIHQWPATLVQPVGSPLSLECTVEGTSNPNLYWYRQAAGRGLQLLFYSVGIGQISSEVPQNLSASRPQDRQFILSSKKLLLSDSGFYLCAWSPAGGAGDTQYFGPGTRLTVL.

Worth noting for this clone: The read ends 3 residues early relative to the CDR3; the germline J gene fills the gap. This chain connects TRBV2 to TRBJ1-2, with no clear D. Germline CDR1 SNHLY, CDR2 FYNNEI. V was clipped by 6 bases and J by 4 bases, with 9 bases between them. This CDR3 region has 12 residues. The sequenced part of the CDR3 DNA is TGTGCCAGCAGAACAGACCGCTATGGC. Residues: CASRTDRYG. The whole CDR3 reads CASRTDRYGYTF.

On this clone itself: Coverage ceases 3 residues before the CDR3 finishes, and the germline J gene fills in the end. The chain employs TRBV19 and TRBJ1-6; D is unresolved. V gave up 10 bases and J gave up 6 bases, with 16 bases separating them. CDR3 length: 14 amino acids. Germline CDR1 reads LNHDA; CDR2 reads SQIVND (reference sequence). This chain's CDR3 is CATKERASNSPLHF. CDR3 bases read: TGTGCCACCAAGGAGAGGGCCAGTAATTCACCC.

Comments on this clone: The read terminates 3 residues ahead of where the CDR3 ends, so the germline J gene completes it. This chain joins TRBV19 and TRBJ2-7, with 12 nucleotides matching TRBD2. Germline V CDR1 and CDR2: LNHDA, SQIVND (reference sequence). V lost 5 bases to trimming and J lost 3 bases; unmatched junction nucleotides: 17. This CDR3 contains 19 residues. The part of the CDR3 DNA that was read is TGTGCCAGTAGTTACAAGGGGGGGACTAGCGGGTCTTCGCGCTACGAG. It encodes CASSYKGGTSGSSRYE. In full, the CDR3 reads CASSYKGGTSGSSRYEQYF.

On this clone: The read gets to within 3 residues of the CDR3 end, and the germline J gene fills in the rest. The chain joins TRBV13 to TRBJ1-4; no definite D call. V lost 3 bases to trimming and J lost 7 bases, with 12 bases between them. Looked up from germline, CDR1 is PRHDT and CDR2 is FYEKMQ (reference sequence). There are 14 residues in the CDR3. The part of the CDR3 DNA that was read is TGTGCCAGCAGCTTGACAAAGTCCGGTGAAAAA. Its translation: CASSLTKSGEK. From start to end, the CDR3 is CASSLTKSGEKLFF.

The covered CDR3 bases are TGTGCCAGTCGAGATGTTGGGGACTTGAACACTGAA. Its translation: CASRDVGDLNTE. The complete CDR3 protein is CASRDVGDLNTEAFF. The V call is TRBV2, the J call TRBJ1-1; possible D gene TRBD1, 5 bases. Read sequence stops 3 residues before the CDR3 end, and the germline J gene provides the missing end. V was trimmed by 9 bases and J by 0 bases, leaving 17 bases between them. CDR3 length: 15 amino acids. Germline lookup yields CDR1 SNHLY and CDR2 FYNNEI.

The CDR3 region is CSASRAQAGAHTNTQYF. Incomplete CDR3 DNA: TGCAGTGCTAGTCGGGCCCAAGCGGGGGCCCATACAAATACG. V gene TRBV20-1 combines with J gene TRBJ2-3, with 8 bases identical to TRBD2. With the read ending 3 residues before the CDR3 end, the germline J gene is used to fill in that end. J lost 7 bases, V lost 3 bases, and 18 bases had no gene match. CDR1 and CDR2 from the germline V gene are DFQATT and SNEGSKA (reference sequence). The CDR3 runs 17 residues.

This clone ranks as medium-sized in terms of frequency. The DNA read from the CDR3 is TGTGCCAGCTCACCACAAAGTGAGGGCAAAAACATT. Translation: CASSPQSEGKNI. The whole CDR3 sequence reads CASSPQSEGKNIQYF. V usage is TRBV18 and J usage is TRBJ2-4, with D possibly being TRBD2 (5 bases). The CDR3 goes on 3 residues after the read ends, and that part is filled in from the germline J gene. Germline V gene data show CDR1 as KGHSH and CDR2 as LQKENI. The CDR3 runs to 15 residues. Trimming cost V 1 base and J 3 bases, with 10 bases left between them.

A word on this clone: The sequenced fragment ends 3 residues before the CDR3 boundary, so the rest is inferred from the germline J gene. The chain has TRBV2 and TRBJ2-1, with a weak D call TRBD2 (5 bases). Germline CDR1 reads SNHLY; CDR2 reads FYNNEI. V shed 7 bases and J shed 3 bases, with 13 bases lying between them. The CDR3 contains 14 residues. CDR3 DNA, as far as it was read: TGTGCCAGCACCGGGGTTGCGGACTACAATGAG. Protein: CASTGVADYNE. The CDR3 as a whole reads CASTGVADYNEQFF. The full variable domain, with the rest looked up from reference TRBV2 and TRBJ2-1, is EPEVTQTPSHQVTQMGQEVILRCVPISNHLYFYWYRQILGQKVEFLVSFYNNEISEKSEIFDDQFSVERPDGSNFTLKIRSTKLEDSAMYFCASTGVADYNEQFFGPGTRLTVL.

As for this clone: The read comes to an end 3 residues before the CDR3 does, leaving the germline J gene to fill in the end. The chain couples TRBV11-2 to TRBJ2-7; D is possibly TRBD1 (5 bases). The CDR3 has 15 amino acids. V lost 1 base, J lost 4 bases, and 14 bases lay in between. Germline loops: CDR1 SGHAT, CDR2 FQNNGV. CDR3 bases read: TGTGCCAGCAGCTTAGGTTCGGGCAGGGTGTACGAG. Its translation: CASSLGSGRVYE. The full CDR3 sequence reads CASSLGSGRVYEQYF.

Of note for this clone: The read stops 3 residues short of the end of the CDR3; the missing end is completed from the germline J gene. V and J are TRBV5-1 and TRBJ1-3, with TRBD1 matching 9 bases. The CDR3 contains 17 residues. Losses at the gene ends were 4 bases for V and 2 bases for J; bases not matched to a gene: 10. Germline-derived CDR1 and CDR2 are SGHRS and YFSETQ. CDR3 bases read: TGCGCCAGCAGCAGGTCCGGGACAGGGCTTGCTGGAAACACC. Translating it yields CASSRSGTGLAGNT. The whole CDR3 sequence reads CASSRSGTGLAGNTIYF.

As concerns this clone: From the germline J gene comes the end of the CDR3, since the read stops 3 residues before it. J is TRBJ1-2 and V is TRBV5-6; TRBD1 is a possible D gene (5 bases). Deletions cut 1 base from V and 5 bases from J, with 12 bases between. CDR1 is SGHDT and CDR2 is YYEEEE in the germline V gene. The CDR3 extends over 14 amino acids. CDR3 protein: CASSLTGSPYGYTF. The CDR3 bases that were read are TGTGCCAGCAGCTTGACAGGTTCGCCTTATGGC. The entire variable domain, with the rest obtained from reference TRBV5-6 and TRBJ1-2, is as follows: DAGVTQSPTHLIKTRGQQVTLRCSPKSGHDTVSWYQQALGQGPQFIFQYYEEEERQRGNFPDRFSGHQFPNYSSELNVNALLLGDSALYLCASSLTGSPYGYTFGSGTRLTVV.

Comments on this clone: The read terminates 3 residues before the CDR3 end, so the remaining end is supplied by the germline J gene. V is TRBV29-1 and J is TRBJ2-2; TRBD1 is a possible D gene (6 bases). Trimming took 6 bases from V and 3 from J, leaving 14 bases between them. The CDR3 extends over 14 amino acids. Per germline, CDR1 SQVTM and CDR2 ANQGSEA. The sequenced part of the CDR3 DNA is TGCAGCGTCAAGCAGGGGCCGGACACCGGGGAG. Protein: CSVKQGPDTGE. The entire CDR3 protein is CSVKQGPDTGELFF.

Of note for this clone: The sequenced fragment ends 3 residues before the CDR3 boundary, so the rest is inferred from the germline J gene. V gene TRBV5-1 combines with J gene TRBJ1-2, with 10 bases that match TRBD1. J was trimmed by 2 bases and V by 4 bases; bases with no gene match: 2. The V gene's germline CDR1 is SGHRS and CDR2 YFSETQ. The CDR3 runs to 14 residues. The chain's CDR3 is CASSVGQGNYGYTF. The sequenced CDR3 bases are TGCGCCAGCAGCGTGGGACAGGGGAACTATGGC.

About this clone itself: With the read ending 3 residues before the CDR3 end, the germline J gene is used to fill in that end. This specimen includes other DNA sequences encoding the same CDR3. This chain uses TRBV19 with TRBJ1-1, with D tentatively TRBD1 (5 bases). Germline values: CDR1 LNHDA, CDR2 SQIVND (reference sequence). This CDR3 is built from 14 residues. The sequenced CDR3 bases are TGTGCCAGTAGTATCGCAGGGTTTGGTGGAGAA. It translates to CASSIAGFGGE. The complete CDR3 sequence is CASSIAGFGGEAFF.

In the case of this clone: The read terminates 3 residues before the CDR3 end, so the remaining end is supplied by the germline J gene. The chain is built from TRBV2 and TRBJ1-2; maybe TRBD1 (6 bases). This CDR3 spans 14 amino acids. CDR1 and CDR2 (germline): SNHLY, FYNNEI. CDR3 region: CASSLGTPENGYTF. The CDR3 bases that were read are TGTGCCAGCTCATTGGGGACACCCGAGAACGGC.

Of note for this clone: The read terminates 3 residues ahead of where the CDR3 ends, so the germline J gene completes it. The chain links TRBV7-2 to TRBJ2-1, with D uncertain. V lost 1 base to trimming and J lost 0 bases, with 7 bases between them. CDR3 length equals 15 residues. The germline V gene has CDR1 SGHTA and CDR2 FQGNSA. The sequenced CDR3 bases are TGTGCCAGCAGCTTAGTTAGTAACTCCTACAATGAG. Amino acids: CASSLVSNSYNE. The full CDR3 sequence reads CASSLVSNSYNEQFF.

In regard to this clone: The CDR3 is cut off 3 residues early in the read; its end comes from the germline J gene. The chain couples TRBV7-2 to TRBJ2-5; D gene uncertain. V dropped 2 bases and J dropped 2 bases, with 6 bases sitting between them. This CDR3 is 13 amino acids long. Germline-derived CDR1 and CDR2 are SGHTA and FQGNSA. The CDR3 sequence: CASSLNQQETQYF. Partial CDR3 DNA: TGTGCCAGCAGCTTAAACCAGCAAGAGACC.

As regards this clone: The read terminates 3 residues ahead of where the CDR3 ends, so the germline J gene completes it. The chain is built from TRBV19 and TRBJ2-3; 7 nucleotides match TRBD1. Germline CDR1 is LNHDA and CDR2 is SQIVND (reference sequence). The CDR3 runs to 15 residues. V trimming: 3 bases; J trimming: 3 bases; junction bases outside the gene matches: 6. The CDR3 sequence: CASSIGDSKTDTQYF. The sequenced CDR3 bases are TGTGCCAGTAGTATCGGGGACAGTAAGACAGATACG. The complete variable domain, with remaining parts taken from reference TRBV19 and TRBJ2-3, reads DGGITQSPKYLFRKEGQNVTLSCEQNLNHDAMYWYRQDPGQGLRLIYYSQIVNDFQKGDIAEGYSVSREKKESFPLTVTSAQKNPTAFYLCASSIGDSKTDTQYFGPGTRLTVL.

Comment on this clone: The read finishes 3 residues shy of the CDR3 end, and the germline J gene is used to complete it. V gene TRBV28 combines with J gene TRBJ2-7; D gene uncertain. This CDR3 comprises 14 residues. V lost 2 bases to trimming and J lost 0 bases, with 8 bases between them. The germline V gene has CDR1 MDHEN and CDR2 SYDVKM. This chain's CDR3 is CASSLRQSSYEQYF. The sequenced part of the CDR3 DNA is TGTGCCAGCAGTTTAAGGCAGTCCTCCTACGAG.

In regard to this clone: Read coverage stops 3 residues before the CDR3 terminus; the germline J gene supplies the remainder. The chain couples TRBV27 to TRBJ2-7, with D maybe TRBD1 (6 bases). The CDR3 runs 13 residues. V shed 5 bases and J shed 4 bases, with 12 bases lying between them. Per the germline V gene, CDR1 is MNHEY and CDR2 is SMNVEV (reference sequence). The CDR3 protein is CASSKQGRYEQYF. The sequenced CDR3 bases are TGTGCCAGCAGTAAACAGGGTAGGTACGAG.

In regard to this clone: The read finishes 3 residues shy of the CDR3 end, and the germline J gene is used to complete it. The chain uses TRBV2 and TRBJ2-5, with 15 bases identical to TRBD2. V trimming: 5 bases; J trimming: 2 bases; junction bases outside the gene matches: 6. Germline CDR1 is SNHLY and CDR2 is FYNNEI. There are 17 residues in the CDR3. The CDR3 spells CASSFGTSGGTQETQYF. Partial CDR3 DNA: TGTGCCAGCAGTTTCGGGACTAGCGGGGGGACTCAAGAGACC.

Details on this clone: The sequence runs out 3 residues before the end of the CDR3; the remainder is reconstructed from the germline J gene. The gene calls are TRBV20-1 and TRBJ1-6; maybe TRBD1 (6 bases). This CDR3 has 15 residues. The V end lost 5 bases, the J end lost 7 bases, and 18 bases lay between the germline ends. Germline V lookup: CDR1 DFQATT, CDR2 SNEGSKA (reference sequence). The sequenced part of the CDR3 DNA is TGCAGTGCTCTCGACAGGTTGTGGGGCAATTCACCC. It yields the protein CSALDRLWGNSP. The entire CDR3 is CSALDRLWGNSPLHF.